The 17 T cell receptor beta chains given below trace back to one sample, sequenced in a study of T cell repertoires in cytomegalovirus infection. Each CDR3 protein gets one entry after TCRdb re-called the reads with MiXCR. The data hold around 740,000 distinct CDR3 sequences, with less than 40% observed a single time. Sequenced sample: PBMCs. These receptors all come from a human donor in good health (CMV status not recorded). Some clones in this sample may be carry-over from other donors' samples.

This clonotype was seen repeatedly, ten times or more. DNA for the CDR3: TGTGCCAGCAGCTTAGTTTGGACGGGCGGGGAGCTGTTTTTT. It yields the protein CASSLVWTGGELFF. The J gene is TRBJ2-2, the V gene TRBV7-8, with unresolved D. This CDR3 has 14 amino acids. CDR1 and CDR2 (germline): SGHVS, FQNEAQ. Trimming removed 1 base from V and 7 bases from J, with 10 bases in between.

There are a few counts of this clonotype. The chain recombines TRBV28 with TRBJ2-5; D gene unclear. CDR1 is MDHEN, CDR2 SYDVKM, per germline. Deletions cut 3 bases from V and 0 bases from J, with 8 bases between. There are 14 residues in the CDR3. The CDR3 nucleotides read TGTGCCAGCAGTTTCCGACCGGACCAAGAGACCCAGTACTTC. Protein: CASSFRPDQETQYF.

This clonotype has more than one count but fewer than ten. The genes are TRBV2 and TRBJ1-5; the match to TRBD1 covers 12 bases. CDR1 and CDR2 (germline): SNHLY, FYNNEI. The junction had 6 bases not matched to a gene; V was cut back by 6 bases and J by 6 bases. There are 15 residues in the CDR3. CDR3 residues: CASSAPGQGAQPQHF. CDR3 nucleotides: TGTGCCAGCAGCGCACCGGGACAGGGGGCTCAGCCCCAGCATTTT. The full variable domain, its missing parts supplied by reference TRBV2 and TRBJ1-5, is EPEVTQTPSHQVTQMGQEVILRCVPISNHLYFYWYRQILGQKVEFLVSFYNNEISEKSEIFDDQFSVERPDGSNFTLKIRSTKLEDSAMYFCASSAPGQGAQPQHFGDGTRLSIL.

The chain joins TRBV7-9 to TRBJ1-5; 9 bases line up with TRBD1. Germline CDR1 SEHNR, CDR2 FQNEAQ (reference sequence). CDR3 length: 18 amino acids. The V segment lost 4 bases and the J segment 2 bases; nucleotides outside the gene matches: 12. The CDR3 DNA sequence: TGTGCCAGCAGCTCAAGGGACAGGGAGCCCCTAGGCAATCAGCCCCAGCATTTT. Residues: CASSSRDREPLGNQPQHF. Full variable domain (remainder filled in from reference TRBV7-9 and TRBJ1-5): DTGVSQNPRHKITKRGQNVTFRCDPISEHNRLYWYRQTLGQGPEFLTYFQNEAQLEKSRLLSDRFSAERPKGSFSTLEIQRTEQGDSAMYLCASSSRDREPLGNQPQHFGDGTRLSIL.

The chain joins TRBV20-1 to TRBJ2-7; D perhaps matches TRBD1 (7 bases). The CDR3 has 13 residues. Germline lookup yields CDR1 DFQATT and CDR2 SNEGSKA (reference sequence). V lost 0 bases and J 2 bases, leaving 8 bases between the germline ends. The CDR3 spells CSARDRGAYEQYF. Written as DNA, the CDR3 is TGCAGTGCTAGAGACAGGGGGGCCTACGAGCAGTACTTC.

The DNA for the CDR3 is TGTGCCAGCAGCCCGGACAGGGGGGATCACAATGAGCAGTTCTTC. It encodes CASSPDRGDHNEQFF. This rearrangement joins TRBV7-2 to TRBJ2-1; 10 bases fit TRBD1. Trimming removed 5 bases from V and 5 bases from J; junction bases left unmatched: 6. Germline V lookup: CDR1 SGHTA, CDR2 FQGNSA. This CDR3 comprises 15 residues.

The V call is TRBV12-3 or TRBV12-4, the J call TRBJ1-3; tentative D call: TRBD1 (5 bases). V dropped 6 bases and J dropped 4 bases, with 13 bases sitting between them. This CDR3 has 14 amino acids. The CDR3 loop reads CASSDQGPGNTIYF. CDR3 DNA sequence: TGTGCCAGCAGCGACCAGGGACCCGGAAACACCATATATTTT.

This clonotype was seen only a few times. The rearrangement uses TRBV28 and TRBJ1-5, with D tentatively TRBD1 (5 bases). CDR3 size: 13 residues. Per the germline V gene, CDR1 is MDHEN and CDR2 is SYDVKM. Trimming shortened V by 8 bases and J by 0 bases, and 8 bases separated the two germline ends. CDR3 protein: CASEQDSNQPQHF. As DNA, the CDR3 is TGTGCCAGCGAACAGGATAGCAATCAGCCCCAGCATTTT.

This clonotype was observed a few times. V is TRBV28 and J is TRBJ2-7; 9 bases are a match to TRBD2. Trimming removed 1 base from V and 3 bases from J; junction bases left unmatched: 7. Germline-derived CDR1 and CDR2 are MDHEN and SYDVKM. There are 16 residues in the CDR3. CDR3 coding DNA: TGTGCCAGCAGTTTATTAGGTAGCGGGAGAGTCTACGAGCAGTACTTC. It encodes CASSLLGSGRVYEQYF.

Many counts were recorded for this clonotype. The CDR3 DNA is TGTGCCAGCAGCTTAGCGGTCGGGGGGGGTCCTCAGCCCCAGCATTTT. Its protein product is CASSLAVGGGPQPQHF. The chain carries TRBV7-2 and TRBJ1-5; TRBD1 might be the D (5 bases). Trimming removed 0 bases at V and 6 bases at J, with 15 bases between. The germline gives CDR1 SGHTA, CDR2 FQGNSA. The CDR3 is 16 residues long.

In DNA, the CDR3 is TGTGCCAGCAGCTACGACAGGTTCGATGAGCAGTTCTTC. Protein: CASSYDRFDEQFF. The chain uses TRBV28 and TRBJ2-1, with D tentatively TRBD1 (6 bases). This CDR3 region has 13 residues. V lost 6 bases to trimming and J lost 8 bases, with 14 bases between them. Germline V CDR1 and CDR2: MDHEN, SYDVKM.

The V gene is TRBV6-1, the J gene TRBJ2-3, with TRBD2 identical over 12 bases. CDR3 size: 16 residues. The V segment lost 5 bases and the J segment 5 bases; nucleotides outside the gene matches: 8. In germline, CDR1 is MNHNS, CDR2 SASEGT. The CDR3 DNA is TGTGCCAGCAGTTCTTCTAGCGGGGGGGAAGAAGATACGCAGTATTTT. It is translated as CASSSSSGGEEDTQYF.

The genes are TRBV7-8 and TRBJ2-6; D ambiguous. Trimming removed 3 bases at V and 1 base at J, with 13 bases between. The CDR3 totals 17 residues. Germline lookup yields CDR1 SGHVS and CDR2 FQNEAQ. The CDR3 nucleotides are TGTGCCAGCAGCTTTGCAGCTAAGATTTCTGGGGCCAACGTCCTGACTTTC. Its translation: CASSFAAKISGANVLTF.

The V and J genes are TRBV6-1 and TRBJ1-5; D is ambiguous. CDR3 size: 14 residues. Germline V CDR1 and CDR2: MNHNS, SASEGT. Trimming took 1 base from V and 3 from J, leaving 7 bases between them. As DNA, the CDR3 is TGTGCCAGCAGTGAAGGTCAAATCAATCAGCCCCAGCATTTT. Translating it yields CASSEGQINQPQHF.

As regards this clonotype: One junction end does not reproduce the germline sequence, and a read error may be involved. The rearrangement joins TRBV19 to TRBJ2-1; 9 bases agree with TRBD2. CDR1 and CDR2 (germline): LNHDA, SQIVND (reference sequence). This CDR3 is built from 16 residues. CDR3 in amino acids: CASSMVAGDSYNEQLF. CDR3 DNA sequence: TGTGCCAGTAGTATGGTAGCGGGGGACTCCTACAATGAGCAGTTATTC. The full variable domain, rest sourced from reference TRBV19 and TRBJ2-1, is DGGITQSPKYLFRKEGQNVTLSCEQNLNHDAMYWYRQDPGQGLRLIYYSQIVNDFQKGDIAEGYSVSREKKESFPLTVTSAQKNPTAFYLCASSMVAGDSYNEQLFGPGTRLTVL.

The V gene is TRBV5-1, the J gene TRBJ1-4; D is ambiguous. Germline V gives CDR1 SGHRS, CDR2 YFSETQ. V was cut by 0 bases and J by 7 bases, with 10 bases left in between. This CDR3 has 14 amino acids. The CDR3, as DNA: TGCGCCAGCAGCTTGGTGTCACAACGTGAAAAACTGTTTTTT. This gives the protein CASSLVSQREKLFF.

The V and J genes are TRBV19 and TRBJ2-3; 7 positions match TRBD1. This CDR3 spans 15 amino acids. The germline CDR1 and CDR2 sequences are LNHDA and SQIVND (reference sequence). The J segment lost 4 bases and the V segment lost 7 bases, leaving 11 bases of the junction unmatched. The CDR3 DNA follows: TGTGCCAGTACCCTGGGACAGAATTACGCAGATACGCAGTATTTT. It yields the protein CASTLGQNYADTQYF.